This TCR beta chain was recovered during a study of shared clonotypes between healthy human individuals. Study-level points and caveats: Sampling covered nothing but blood. Tissue TCR repertoires likely differ from those found in blood.

In germline, CDR1 is MNHNS, CDR2 SASEGT. This CDR3 is built from 12 residues. Trimming left V 0 bases short and J 6 bases short, with 5 bases between. Sequenced by immunoSEQ multiplex PCR; TCRdb stores in-frame clones only, minus some. Altogether under 1 million clones are present, 90% to 98% being singletons, with the ten largest covering less than 0.25%. Turning to this clone: The antigen is not known.

The naive CD8 population came from CD45RO-negative cells selected for CCR7, without terminally differentiated effector memory CD45RA+ cells. The clonotype was recovered from a man younger than 40 in good health. The chain employs TRBV6-1 and TRBJ1-1, with D hard to call. Source material: naive CD8+ T cells sorted from blood. The CDR3 loop reads CASSEATAEAFF. In DNA, the CDR3 is TGTGCCAGCAGTGAAGCCACGGCTGAAGCTTTCTTT.